The source of this T cell receptor beta chain is a study of identical twins. The CDR3 consists of 12 residues. Germline V gene lookup returns CDR1 SGHKS and CDR2 YYEKEE (reference sequence). V gave up 0 bases and J gave up 8 bases, with 8 bases separating them. Each CDR3 protein is one row after TCRdb ran MiXCR on the 5' RACE reads. Among around 470,000 distinct CDR3 sequences listed, 14% were seen once. The same sample was also used in a study of yellow fever vaccine responses in identical twins.

This receptor was identified in a woman aged 18-29 years in good health. The sequenced sample was CD4+ T cells sorted from blood. V usage is TRBV5-5 and J usage is TRBJ1-2; no definite D call. The CDR3 sequence is CASSLGAGGYTF. Here the CDR3 DNA reads TGTGCCAGCAGCTTGGGAGCTGGGGGCTACACCTTC.